The present entry profiles one TCR beta chain with its context. This sample was included in a study of blood T cell repertoires in COVID-19. Original processing notes: Estimation of nucleated cell counts relied on the amplification of reference gene primers. TCRdb's copy holds only in-frame clones and misses some; the assay was immunoSEQ multiplex PCR. That table gives V, J and clone size, and the DNA gave D and trimming. Of under 350,000 clones listed, 80% to 90% are singletons. The length of the CDR3 is 14 residues. Germline CDR1 and CDR2: SGDLS and YYNGEE. Trimming stripped 4 bases from V and 1 base from J, with 12 bases between.

The receptor's source is a woman aged 70-85 years with acute or convalescent COVID-19. Sequences were obtained from peripheral blood. This sequence joins TRBV9 and TRBJ2-7, with a possible D match to TRBD2 (5 bases). Here the CDR3 reads CASSLRGQSYEQYF. In DNA, the CDR3 is TGTGCCAGCAGCTTACGAGGGCAGTCCTACGAGCAGTACTTC.